These 3 T cell receptor beta chains were all obtained from the same sample, sequenced in a study of blood T cell repertoires in COVID-19. The method was immunoSEQ multiplex PCR; TCRdb's version includes in-frame clones alone and lacks a portion of them. The sample records 70,000 to 90,000 clones, less than 90% being singletons. The material sequenced was peripheral blood. These receptors were obtained from a man in his sixties with acute or convalescent COVID-19.

In its sample, this clone was seen a few times. The gene calls are TRBV12-5 and TRBJ1-2, with D tentatively TRBD1 (5 bases). V shed 0 bases and J shed 8 bases, with 16 bases lying between them. CDR3 length: 15 amino acids. The germline CDR1 and CDR2 sequences are LGHNT and FRNRAP. The CDR3 region is CASGLVMSTQGGYTF. CDR3 in DNA: TGTGCTAGTGGTTTGGTAATGTCCACCCAGGGAGGCTACACCTTC.

The rearrangement links TRBV11-2 to TRBJ1-2; TRBD1 is a possible D gene (5 bases). Germline assignment: CDR1 SGHAT and CDR2 FQNNGV. The CDR3 has 16 amino acids. V lost 2 bases to trimming and J lost 8 bases, with 21 bases between them. The CDR3 nucleotides are TGTGCCAGCAGCTTAATGTCGGGGCCAAAAAGCGGGGGCTACACCTTC. Residues: CASSLMSGPKSGGYTF.

V usage is TRBV4-1 and J usage is TRBJ1-1; D might be TRBD1 (6 bases). CDR3 length: 16 amino acids. Trimming pared 6 bases from V and 4 bases from J, leaving 21 bases between. From germline, CDR1 is MGHRA and CDR2 YSYEKL. In DNA, the CDR3 is TGCGCCAGCAGACGCCATTCATTTAACAGGGCCACTGAAGCTTTCTTT. Its translation: CASRRHSFNRATEAFF.